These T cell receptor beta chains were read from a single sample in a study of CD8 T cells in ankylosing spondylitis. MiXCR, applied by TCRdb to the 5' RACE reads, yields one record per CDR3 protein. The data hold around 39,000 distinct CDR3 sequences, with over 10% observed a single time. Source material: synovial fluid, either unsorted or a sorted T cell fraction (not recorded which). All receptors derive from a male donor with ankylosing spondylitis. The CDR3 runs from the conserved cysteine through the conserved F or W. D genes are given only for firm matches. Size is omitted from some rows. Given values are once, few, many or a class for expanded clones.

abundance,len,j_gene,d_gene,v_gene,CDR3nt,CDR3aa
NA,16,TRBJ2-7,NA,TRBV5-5,TGTGCCAGCAGCTTGATGAATGGCGGGGTATCCTTCGAGCAGTACTTC,CASSLMNGGVSFEQYF
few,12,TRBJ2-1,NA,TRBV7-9,TGTGCCAGCAGCTTAGGATCGGACCCCCGGTTCTTC,CASSLGSDPRFF
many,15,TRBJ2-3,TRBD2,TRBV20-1,TGCAGTGCTAGTTTAGCGGGGGGGCACACAGATACGCAGTATTTT,CSASLAGGHTDTQYF
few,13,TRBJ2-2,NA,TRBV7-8,TGTGCCAGCAGCCTCGCGGGCACCGGGGAGCTGTTTTTT,CASSLAGTGELFF
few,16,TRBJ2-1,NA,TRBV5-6,TGTGCCAGCAGCTTTTATATGGGGGGAGACTACAATGAGCAGTTCTTC,CASSFYMGGDYNEQFF
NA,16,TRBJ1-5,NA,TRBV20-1,TGCAGTGCTAGAGATGGGGGACTTAATAGCAATCAGCCCCAGCATTTT,CSARDGGLNSNQPQHF
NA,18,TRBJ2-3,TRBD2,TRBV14,TGTGCCAGCAGCCAAAAGCTAGCGGGAGGGATGAGCACAGATACGCAGTATTTT,CASSQKLAGGMSTDTQYF
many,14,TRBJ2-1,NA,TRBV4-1,TGCGCCAGCAGCCAAGATCCAGGGAGTTATGAGCAGTTCTTC,CASSQDPGSYEQFF
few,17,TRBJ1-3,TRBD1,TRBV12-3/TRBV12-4,TGTGCCAGCAGTTTAAGGCCGGGACAGGGGTCTGGAAACACCATATATTTT,CASSLRPGQGSGNTIYF
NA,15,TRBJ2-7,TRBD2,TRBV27,TGTGCCAGCAGCCCAGTGGCTAGCGGGACCTACGAGCAGTACTTC,CASSPVASGTYEQYF
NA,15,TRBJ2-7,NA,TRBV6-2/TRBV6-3,TGTGCCAGCAGTTACCTGAGCGGAGAGGGGTACGAGCAGTACTTC,CASSYLSGEGYEQYF
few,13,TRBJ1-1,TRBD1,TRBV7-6,TGTGCCAGTGGACAGGGGCGGGGGACTGAAGCTTTCTTT,CASGQGRGTEAFF
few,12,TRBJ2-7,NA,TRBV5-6,TGTGCCAGCAGCGTATTACCCTACGAGCAGTACTTC,CASSVLPYEQYF